A selection of T cell receptor beta chains follows, all from one sample in a study of long-term antiretroviral therapy in people with HIV. Sequencing was performed with immunoSEQ multiplex PCR; in TCRdb, only in-frame clones are kept and a portion is missing. This table has 30,000 to 50,000 clones, 85% to 90% appearing once. The specimen comprised unsorted PBMCs, sampled 3.1 years after starting antiretroviral therapy. The receptors come from a woman in her forties or fifties with HIV. Each CDR3 is given with its conserved first and last residue. D genes are given only for firm matches. Clone size is stated in some rows and not others, as once, few, many or a class when expanded.

>TRBJ1-1|.|TRBV30|.
CALDKGETEAFF
TGTGCCTTGGATAAAGGGGAAACTGAAGCTTTCTTT
>TRBJ1-2|.|TRBV19|TRBD1
CASSTKRDSYYGYTF
TGTGCCAGTAGTACCAAACGGGACAGTTACTATGGCTACACCTTC
>TRBJ2-3|.|TRBV7-8|.
CASFGLGGLTDTQYF
TGTGCCAGCTTCGGGCTGGGGGGCTTAACAGATACGCAGTATTTT
>TRBJ1-2|.|TRBV7-2|TRBD1
CASSPQTGVYGYTF
TGTGCCAGCAGCCCGCAGACAGGGGTCTATGGCTACACCTTC
>TRBJ1-2|.|TRBV5-4|TRBD1
CASSLSGTGLIYGYTF
TGTGCCAGCAGCCTATCCGGGACAGGGCTCATCTATGGCTACACCTTC
>TRBJ2-5|.|TRBV5-4|TRBD1
CASSDSGTEKTQYF
TGTGCCAGCAGCGATTCCGGGACAGAGAAGACCCAGTACTTC
>TRBJ1-5|.|TRBV7-2|TRBD1
CASSLGQGMNQPQHF
TGTGCCAGCAGCTTGGGACAGGGAATGAATCAGCCCCAGCATTTT
>TRBJ1-2|few|TRBV20-1|.
CSARVDTGYTF
TGCAGTGCTAGAGTGGACACTGGCTACACCTTC
>TRBJ1-4|once|TRBV20-1|.
CSARGDPDLFF
TGCAGTGCTAGAGGGGACCCGGATCTGTTTTTT
>TRBJ2-3|once|TRBV6-1|.
CASSEVQGRTDTQYF
TGTGCCAGCAGTGAAGTACAGGGTCGAACAGATACGCAGTATTTT
>TRBJ1-1|.|TRBV7-8|TRBD1
CASTPPGQGILGTEAFF
TGTGCCAGCACCCCCCCCGGACAGGGAATTTTGGGCACTGAAGCTTTCTTT
>TRBJ2-6|.|TRBV5-1|.
CASSLLGESFSGANVLTF
TGCGCCAGCAGCCTCCTAGGGGAGTCCTTTTCTGGGGCCAACGTCCTGACTTTC
>TRBJ1-1|.|TRBV2|.
CASLPGQWGTEAFF
TGTGCCAGCTTGCCGGGACAATGGGGCACTGAAGCTTTCTTT
>TRBJ1-2|.|TRBV30|.
CACRQVAYGYTF
TGTGCCTGTCGACAGGTCGCCTATGGCTACACCTTC
>TRBJ1-5|.|TRBV19|.
CASEFRSSNQPQHF
TGTGCCAGCGAGTTTAGGAGTAGCAATCAGCCCCAGCATTTT
>TRBJ2-3|.|TRBV5-6|.
CASSYEGPRGDTQYF
TGTGCCAGCAGCTACGAGGGGCCTCGGGGAGATACGCAGTATTTT
>TRBJ2-1|.|TRBV5-1|.
CASSLARGTNEQFF
TGCGCCAGCAGCTTGGCCCGGGGGACCAATGAGCAGTTCTTC
>TRBJ1-6|.|TRBV2|.
CASSKGKENSPLHF
TGTGCCAGCAGTAAGGGAAAGGAAAATTCACCCCTCCACTTT
>TRBJ2-7|few|TRBV23-1|.
CASSQGSYEQYF
TGCGCCAGCAGTCAGGGGAGCTACGAGCAGTACTTC
>TRBJ2-7|.|TRBV27|.
CASSLSPTYEQYF
TGTGCCAGCAGTTTATCGCCCACCTACGAGCAGTACTTC
>TRBJ1-2|.|TRBV6-6|TRBD1
CASSWGQAGGYTF
TGTGCCAGCAGTTGGGGACAGGCAGGTGGCTACACCTTC
>TRBJ2-2|.|TRBV29-1|TRBD2
CSVGLTGTSAPGELFF
TGCAGCGTTGGCCTTACCGGGACTAGCGCCCCCGGGGAGCTGTTTTTT
>TRBJ2-3|.|TRBV2|.
CASSEGRGTDTQYF
TGTGCCAGCAGTGAGGGCAGGGGCACAGATACGCAGTATTTT
>TRBJ2-3|.|TRBV2|TRBD1
CASNAPGQLVDTQYF
TGTGCCAGCAATGCGCCGGGACAGCTGGTAGATACGCAGTATTTT
>TRBJ1-1|.|TRBV10-3|.
CAISGGQGNPEAFF
TGTGCCATCAGTGGAGGCCAGGGTAACCCTGAAGCTTTCTTT
>TRBJ1-4|.|TRBV4-1|TRBD1
CASSQEAGGSNEKLFF
TGCGCCAGCAGCCAAGAAGCAGGGGGTTCTAATGAAAAACTGTTTTTT
>TRBJ2-2|.|TRBV19|.
CAHARDSRSGELFF
TGTGCCCACGCGCGGGACAGTCGATCCGGGGAGCTGTTTTTT
>TRBJ1-2|once|TRBV7-9|.
CASGGPELYGYTF
TGTGCCAGCGGGGGGCCGGAGCTTTATGGCTACACCTTC
>TRBJ2-1|.|TRBV5-1|TRBD2
CASSPTGLAGVEQFF
TGCGCCAGCAGCCCGACGGGACTAGCGGGGGTCGAGCAGTTCTTC
>TRBJ2-1|.|TRBV14|.
CASSQSPPVLRGDEQFF
TGTGCCAGCAGCCAATCCCCCCCTGTTTTACGGGGCGATGAGCAGTTCTTC
>TRBJ1-3|.|TRBV4-1|TRBD1
CASSQDPDRIHTIYF
TGCGCCAGCAGCCAAGATCCGGACAGGATACACACCATATATTTT
>TRBJ2-7|few|TRBV6-1|TRBD1
CATKTGGYEQYF
TGTGCCACCAAGACAGGGGGGTACGAGCAGTACTTC
>TRBJ1-2|.|TRBV10-1|.
CASSENRNYGYTF
TGCGCCAGCAGTGAGAACAGGAACTATGGCTACACCTTC
>TRBJ2-3|.|TRBV2|.
CASQNPRTRTDTQYF
TGTGCCAGCCAAAACCCTAGGACACGCACAGATACGCAGTATTTT
>TRBJ2-1|.|TRBV7-2|.
CASSLKPHEQFF
TGTGCCAGCAGCTTAAAGCCCCATGAGCAGTTCTTC
>TRBJ1-1|.|TRBV6-6|.
CASTLLGQGNTEAFF
TGTGCCAGCACCCTTTTAGGGCAGGGGAACACTGAAGCTTTCTTT